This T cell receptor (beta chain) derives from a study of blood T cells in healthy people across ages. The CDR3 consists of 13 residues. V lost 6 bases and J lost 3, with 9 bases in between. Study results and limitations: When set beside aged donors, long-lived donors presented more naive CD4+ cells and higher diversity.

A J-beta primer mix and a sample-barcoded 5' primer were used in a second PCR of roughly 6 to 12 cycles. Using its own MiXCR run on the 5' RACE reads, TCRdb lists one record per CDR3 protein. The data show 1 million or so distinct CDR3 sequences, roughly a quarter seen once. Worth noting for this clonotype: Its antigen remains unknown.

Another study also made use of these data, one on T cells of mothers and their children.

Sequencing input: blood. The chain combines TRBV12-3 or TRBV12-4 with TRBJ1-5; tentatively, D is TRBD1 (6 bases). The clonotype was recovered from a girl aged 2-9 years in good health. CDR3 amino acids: CASRDSYNQPQHF. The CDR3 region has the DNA TGTGCCAGCAGGGACAGTTACAATCAGCCCCAGCATTTT.